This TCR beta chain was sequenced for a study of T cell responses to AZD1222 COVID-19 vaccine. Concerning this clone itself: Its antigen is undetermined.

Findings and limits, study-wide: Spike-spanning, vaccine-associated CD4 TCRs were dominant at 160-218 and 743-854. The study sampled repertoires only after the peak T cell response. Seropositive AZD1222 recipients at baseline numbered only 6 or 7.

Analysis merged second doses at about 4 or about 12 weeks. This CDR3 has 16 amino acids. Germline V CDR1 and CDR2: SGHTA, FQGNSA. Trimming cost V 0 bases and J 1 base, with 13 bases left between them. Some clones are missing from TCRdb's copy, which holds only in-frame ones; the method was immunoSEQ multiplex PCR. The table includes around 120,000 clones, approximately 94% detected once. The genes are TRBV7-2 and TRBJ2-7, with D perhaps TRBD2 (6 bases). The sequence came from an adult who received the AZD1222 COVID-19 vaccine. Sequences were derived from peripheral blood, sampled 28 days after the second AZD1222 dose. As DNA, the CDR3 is TGTGCCAGCAGCTTAGCCGCTAGCGCGGGGTCCTACGAGCAGTACTTC. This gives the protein CASSLAASAGSYEQYF.